The sequence of this T cell receptor beta chain was determined in a study of response to subunit inactivated influenza vaccine. Trimming took off 3 bases at V and 2 bases at J, with 12 bases between the two ends. The CDR3 spans 15 residues. TCRdb used MiXCR to reprocess the RT-PCR reads, holding one entry per CDR3 protein. The data show approximately 520,000 distinct CDR3 sequences, around 25% seen once. The source is a man between 45 and 60 years old who received an inactivated influenza vaccine. The sequenced sample was CD4+ T cells sorted from PBMCs, obtained around 5 days after vaccination. This chain links TRBV12-3 or TRBV12-4 with TRBJ2-3; D is ambiguous. CDR3 region: CASSFGLISTDTQYF. The CDR3 nucleotides read TGTGCCAGCAGTTTTGGGCTGATTTCCACAGATACGCAGTATTTT.